Listed below are T cell receptor beta chains from one sample, sequenced in a study. TCRdb reprocessed the 5' RACE reads via MiXCR and lists one record per CDR3 protein. This table has under 35,000 distinct CDR3 sequences, approximately 25% appearing once. Sequencing used naive CD4+ T cells sorted from a lymph node. The receptors shown here come from a female donor with breast cancer. Each CDR3 is given with its conserved first and last residue. A D gene is named only where the DNA matches it firmly. Not all rows give a size; the values are once, few, many and, for expanded clones, a class.

v_gene,j_gene,abundance,d_gene,len,CDR3nt,CDR3aa
TRBV20-1,TRBJ2-5,medium-sized,TRBD1,14,TGCAGTGCTAGCGGACAGGGGGCAGGGGAGACCCAGTACTTC,CSASGQGAGETQYF
TRBV6-1,TRBJ2-2,-,-,13,TGTGCCAGACAGGATCCGAACACCGGGGAGCTGTTTTTT,CARQDPNTGELFF
TRBV5-1,TRBJ2-6,-,-,16,TGCGCCAGCAGCCCCCCGGCTTTCTCTGGGGCCAACGTCCTGACTTTC,CASSPPAFSGANVLTF
TRBV4-2,TRBJ1-5,many,-,15,TGTGCCAGCAGCCAAGAAACCGTTACAGGTCAGCCCCAGCATTTT,CASSQETVTGQPQHF
TRBV4-2,TRBJ2-5,-,-,14,TGTGCCAGCAGCCAAGATCACGTGGAAGAGACCCAGTACTTC,CASSQDHVEETQYF
TRBV11-2,TRBJ1-5,-,-,15,TGTGCCAGCAGCCCTGGTCTAGCTGGGAATCAGCCCCAGCATTTT,CASSPGLAGNQPQHF
TRBV12-3/TRBV12-4,TRBJ1-2,-,TRBD1,14,TGTGCCAGCAGTAGGGACAGGTCGGACTATGGCTACACCTTC,CASSRDRSDYGYTF
TRBV6-5,TRBJ2-7,few,-,14,TGTGCCAGCAGGGAAGGGCGAAGCTCCTACGAGCAGTACTTC,CASREGRSSYEQYF
TRBV2,TRBJ2-7,-,TRBD1,14,TGTGCCAGCAAGCGACAGGGGGCTTTAGGCGAGCAGTACTTC,CASKRQGALGEQYF
TRBV18,TRBJ2-2,many,-,17,TGTGCCAGCTCACCACTGCCGACAGGAGCGAACACCGGGGAGCTGTTTTTT,CASSPLPTGANTGELFF
TRBV12-3/TRBV12-4,TRBJ2-6,-,TRBD1,17,TGTGCCAGCAGTTTTTTACAGGGGAAGAGTGGGGCCAACGTCCTGACTTTC,CASSFLQGKSGANVLTF
TRBV11-2,TRBJ2-7,-,TRBD2,15,TGTGCCAGCAGCTTAAAGACTAGCGGGTACTACGAGCAGTACTTC,CASSLKTSGYYEQYF
TRBV4-2,TRBJ2-3,few,-,17,TGTGCCAGCAGCCAAGAGCCTGCGGGAACTAGCACAGATACGAAGTATTTT,CASSQEPAGTSTDTKYF
TRBV7-3,TRBJ1-6,once,-,15,TGTGCCAGCAGCTCGGCCGAGACAGAAAATTCACCCCTCCACTTT,CASSSAETENSPLHF
TRBV6-5,TRBJ2-7,-,-,17,TGTGCCAGCAGTTACTCCCGGGGCGCAGGGTCCTCCTACGAGCAGTACTTC,CASSYSRGAGSSYEQYF
TRBV10-2,TRBJ2-7,-,-,12,TGCGCCAGCAGTGAGTCGGTTCCCGAGCAGTACTTC,CASSESVPEQYF
TRBV20-1,TRBJ2-4,-,-,14,TGCAGTGCTCCCTTAGGGACCCCGTTGGACATTCAGTACTTC,CSAPLGTPLDIQYF
TRBV28,TRBJ2-7,many,-,15,TGTGCCAGCAGTTTATATCCGGTTAGCTCCTACGAGCAGTACTTC,CASSLYPVSSYEQYF
TRBV7-9,TRBJ2-3,few,-,16,TGTGCCAGCAGCACCCGTGTGCGTGGGTCTACAGATACGCAGTATTTT,CASSTRVRGSTDTQYF
TRBV12-3/TRBV12-4,TRBJ2-7,-,TRBD1,19,TGTGCCAGCAGCGACTACGGGACAGGGTGGCCTGATTTAGGTGGCGAGCAGTACTTC,CASSDYGTGWPDLGGEQYF
TRBV9,TRBJ2-1,few,-,14,TGTGCCAGCAGCGTAGATGGCTCCTACAATGAGCAGTTCTTC,CASSVDGSYNEQFF
TRBV7-3,TRBJ2-5,many,-,15,TGTGCCAGCAGCTTAATCGGAACCAGGGAGGAGACCCAGTACTTC,CASSLIGTREETQYF
TRBV27,TRBJ2-3,many,-,13,TGTGCCAGCTCCCCGGGGAACACAGATACGCAGTATTTT,CASSPGNTDTQYF
TRBV7-7,TRBJ2-2,-,-,16,TGTGCTAGCAGCCCGCGAGGGGGGCGCGGCACCGGGGAGCTGTTTTTT,CASSPRGGRGTGELFF
TRBV20-1,TRBJ2-7,medium-sized,TRBD2,13,TGCAGTGCTGGGACTAGCGGGTATTACGAGCAGTACTTC,CSAGTSGYYEQYF
TRBV7-2,TRBJ2-1,few,-,17,TGTGCCAGCAGCCCTAGAGGACACCCCCGAGCAGGCAATGAGCAGTTCTTC,CASSPRGHPRAGNEQFF
TRBV6-6,TRBJ1-2,-,TRBD1,13,TGTGCCAGCAGACCCGGACAGGTCTATGGCTACACCTTC,CASRPGQVYGYTF
TRBV5-6,TRBJ2-7,many,TRBD1,15,TGTGCCAGCAGCTTGGGTACAGGGGGGCCACGCGAGCAGTACTTC,CASSLGTGGPREQYF
TRBV20-1,TRBJ2-6,few,TRBD1,13,TGCAGTGCTAGTTGGGACAGACTCAACGTCCTGACTTTC,CSASWDRLNVLTF
TRBV12-3/TRBV12-4,TRBJ1-4,-,TRBD1,14,TGTATCAGCAGCCTGAGACAGGGTCCCGAAAAACTGTTTTTT,CISSLRQGPEKLFF
TRBV7-2,TRBJ1-2,-,-,16,TGTGCCAGCAGCTTAGAGGGGGGGAGAACCAGCTATGGCTACACCTTC,CASSLEGGRTSYGYTF
TRBV20-1,TRBJ2-7,-,TRBD1,13,TGCGGTGCTACGGACAGGGAAAACTACGAGCAGTACTTC,CGATDRENYEQYF
TRBV4-1,TRBJ1-2,-,-,15,TGCGCCAGCAGTGGACCGGGACGGACTAACTATGGCTACACCTTC,CASSGPGRTNYGYTF
TRBV20-1,TRBJ2-3,medium-sized,TRBD1,14,TGCAGTGCTAGCTTGGACAGGCACACAGATACGCAGTATTTT,CSASLDRHTDTQYF
TRBV5-1,TRBJ1-2,few,-,12,TGCGCCAGCAGCTTTAACAGGGAAGTCTACACCTTC,CASSFNREVYTF
TRBV20-1,TRBJ1-6,few,-,14,TGCAGTGTCTCCCCGAGAACCGATAATTCACCCCTCCACTTT,CSVSPRTDNSPLHF